This note documents a single T cell receptor (beta chain) sequence. This CDR3 has 14 amino acids. Between the trimmed V and J ends, which lost 5 bases and 9 bases, there was a span of 19 bases. Looked up from germline, CDR1 is PRHDT and CDR2 is FYEKMQ (reference sequence). This sample is drawn from a study of shared clonotypes between healthy human individuals. Generated by immunoSEQ multiplex PCR, the TCRdb table keeps only in-frame clones and is missing some. Of approximately 2,200,000 clones in the sample, under 95% were seen once. Positive CCR7 selection of CD45RO-negative cells yielded the naive CD8 cells, and terminally differentiated effector memory CD45RA+ cells were excluded.

V gene TRBV13 combines with J gene TRBJ2-5; no reliable D call. The sequence was collected from a young man in good health. Some clones in this sample may be carry-over from other donors' samples. Specimen: naive CD8+ T cells from PBMCs. The CDR3 nucleotides read TGTGCCAGCAGCGGCCCCCCGACCCCACTGTCCCAGTACTTC. As protein: CASSGPPTPLSQYF. Full variable domain (missing parts from reference TRBV13 and TRBJ2-5): AAGVIQSPRHLIKEKRETATLKCYPIPRHDTVYWYQQGPGQDPQFLISFYEKMQSDKGSIPDRFSAQQFSDYHSELNMSSLELGDSALYFCASSGPPTPLSQYFGPGTRLLVL.